A selection of T cell receptor beta chains follows, all from one sample in a study of shared clonotypes between healthy human individuals. Sequencing was performed with immunoSEQ multiplex PCR; in TCRdb, only in-frame clones are kept and a portion is missing. The sample holds 400,000 to 500,000 clones, 70% to 85% seen once. The sequenced material came from PBMCs. Receptors were obtained from a woman aged 40 to 55 in good health. Some clones in this sample may be carry-over from other donors' samples. The CDR3 runs from the conserved cysteine through the conserved F or W. D genes are given only for firm matches. Size is omitted from some rows. Given values are once, few, many or a class for expanded clones.

V	J	size	D	CDR3	DNA
TRBV9	TRBJ2-7	.	TRBD2	CASSVGEGTSGYYEQYF	TGTGCCAGCAGCGTAGGAGAAGGGACTAGCGGATACTACGAGCAGTACTTC
TRBV2	TRBJ2-3	.	.	CASRTGVGGTDTQYF	TGTGCCAGCAGGACCGGGGTGGGGGGCACAGATACGCAGTATTTT
TRBV7-9	TRBJ2-3	.	TRBD2	CASSSRRSSGRGDTQYF	TGTGCCAGCAGCTCCCGCCGATCTAGCGGGAGGGGGGATACGCAGTATTTT
TRBV7-8	TRBJ2-1	once	.	CASSLGTLSYNEQFF	TGTGCCAGCAGCCTAGGGACACTATCCTACAATGAGCAGTTCTTC
TRBV21-1	TRBJ1-1	.	.	CASCKGDGMNTEAFF	TGTGCCAGCTGCAAGGGGGACGGCATGAACACTGAAGCTTTCTTT
TRBV5-1	TRBJ1-1	.	.	CASSPRQNTEAFF	TGCGCCAGCAGCCCTCGACAGAACACTGAAGCTTTCTTT
TRBV9	TRBJ2-7	many	TRBD1	CASSVGDRGLGEQYF	TGTGCCAGCAGCGTAGGGGACAGGGGGCTGGGCGAGCAGTACTTC
TRBV6-6	TRBJ1-4	.	.	CASSLGAATNEKLFF	TGTGCCAGCAGTTTAGGGGCTGCAACTAATGAAAAACTGTTTTTT
TRBV9	TRBJ1-1	.	.	CASSVVRDLNTEAFF	TGTGCCAGCAGCGTAGTACGGGACTTGAACACTGAAGCTTTCTTT
TRBV10-1	TRBJ2-7	.	.	CASSGAQVFTGTPSSSYEQYF	TGCGCCAGCAGTGGAGCACAGGTTTTCACCGGGACGCCTTCGAGCTCCTACGAGCAGTACTTC
TRBV29-1	TRBJ2-5	.	TRBD2	CSVLLAEETQYF	TGCAGCGTCTTACTAGCGGAAGAGACCCAGTACTTC
TRBV30	TRBJ2-3	.	TRBD1	CAWTGQVGNTDTQYF	TGTGCCTGGACGGGACAGGTCGGGAACACAGATACGCAGTATTTT
TRBV11-2	TRBJ2-1	.	.	CASSLRVASEQFF	TGTGCCAGCAGCTTAAGGGTGGCTAGTGAGCAGTTCTTC
TRBV11-2	TRBJ1-2	.	.	CASSLEGGGDYGYTF	TGTGCCAGCAGCTTAGAGGGGGGAGGAGACTATGGCTACACCTTC
TRBV7-8	TRBJ1-1	.	.	CASSLAFQGEAFF	TGTGCCAGCAGCTTAGCGTTCCAGGGTGAAGCTTTCTTT
TRBV6-1	TRBJ1-2	.	.	CASSEAQYTF	TGTGCCAGCAGTGAGGCTCAGTACACCTTC
TRBV5-1	TRBJ2-7	.	.	CASRSEVGSYEQYF	TGCGCCAGCAGATCCGAGGTGGGCTCCTACGAGCAGTACTTC
TRBV28	TRBJ1-5	few	.	CASRTRDAYSNQPQHF	TGTGCCAGCAGGACCCGGGACGCATATAGCAATCAGCCCCAGCATTTT
TRBV30	TRBJ1-5	.	.	CAWSAPTAPGRAQPQHF	TGTGCCTGGAGTGCCCCCACCGCCCCAGGGCGGGCTCAGCCCCAGCATTTT
TRBV10-3	TRBJ1-2	.	.	CAISESTLRPNYGYTF	TGTGCCATCAGTGAGTCGACCCTCCGGCCTAACTATGGCTACACCTTC
TRBV19	TRBJ1-5	once	.	CASQRGYSNQPQHF	TGTGCCAGCCAACGGGGTTATAGCAATCAGCCCCAGCATTTT
TRBV6-5	TRBJ2-7	.	TRBD1	CASSYRTGGYEQYF	TGTGCCAGCAGTTACAGGACAGGGGGCTACGAGCAGTACTTC
TRBV5-4	TRBJ2-1	once	.	CASSRDPVGREQFF	TGTGCCAGCAGTCGGGACCCCGTAGGCCGTGAGCAGTTCTTC
TRBV7-3	TRBJ2-1	.	.	CASSLSLVGEQFF	TGTGCCAGCAGCTTAAGCCTAGTGGGTGAGCAGTTCTTC
TRBV11-3	TRBJ1-1	.	.	CASSSGSGDTEAFF	TGTGCCAGCAGCTCAGGGTCCGGGGACACTGAAGCTTTCTTT
TRBV6-5	TRBJ2-5	.	.	CASSRGNQETQYF	TGTGCCAGCAGCCGAGGGAACCAAGAGACCCAGTACTTC
TRBV7-2	TRBJ2-7	.	TRBD1	CASSIWTGGAYEQYF	TGTGCCAGCAGCATATGGACAGGGGGCGCCTACGAGCAGTACTTC
TRBV2	TRBJ1-1	few	.	CASNVRLYTEAFF	TGTGCCAGCAATGTAAGGCTGTACACTGAAGCTTTCTTT
TRBV28	TRBJ1-4	.	.	CASTQGGVPTNEKLFF	TGTGCCAGCACCCAAGGGGGGGTCCCTACTAATGAAAAACTGTTTTTT
TRBV19	TRBJ1-1	.	.	CASSSAMNTEAFF	TGTGCCAGTAGTAGTGCTATGAACACTGAAGCTTTCTTT
TRBV4-1	TRBJ2-7	.	.	CASSHLDSPRGPRYEQYF	TGCGCCAGCAGCCACCTGGACTCACCCAGGGGTCCTCGCTACGAGCAGTACTTC
TRBV28	TRBJ1-1	.	.	CASRSGVANTEAFF	TGTGCCAGCCGATCAGGGGTGGCGAACACTGAAGCTTTCTTT
TRBV6-1	TRBJ2-1	.	TRBD2	CASSDPGLAFYNEQFF	TGTGCCAGCAGTGATCCGGGACTAGCGTTTTACAATGAGCAGTTCTTC
TRBV11-2	TRBJ2-7	.	.	CASSLDSVGRGRPYEQYF	TGTGCCAGCAGCTTAGATTCGGTGGGAAGGGGGAGACCCTACGAGCAGTACTTC
TRBV5-1	TRBJ2-7	.	TRBD1	CASSLAGDREFDEQYF	TGCGCCAGCAGCTTGGCCGGGGACAGGGAATTCGACGAGCAGTACTTC
TRBV25-1	TRBJ2-2	.	TRBD2	CASSEFGRLAVTGELFF	TGTGCCAGCAGTGAATTTGGTAGGCTAGCGGTCACCGGGGAGCTGTTTTTT
TRBV7-9	TRBJ2-7	.	.	CASSLGASNEQYF	TGTGCCAGCAGCTTAGGGGCTAGCAACGAGCAGTACTTC
TRBV6-5	TRBJ2-4	.	.	CASSSAQGAKNIQYF	TGTGCCAGCAGTTCCGCCCAGGGGGCCAAAAACATTCAGTACTTC
TRBV27	TRBJ2-7	.	TRBD1	CASSLGTGFPYEQYF	TGTGCCAGCAGTTTGGGGACAGGGTTTCCCTACGAGCAGTACTTC
TRBV2	TRBJ2-6	few	.	CASSGDSGANVLTF	TGTGCCAGCAGTGGGGACTCTGGGGCCAACGTCCTGACTTTC
TRBV27	TRBJ1-2	.	TRBD1	CASRNYRQGPANYGYTF	TGTGCCAGCAGGAACTATAGACAGGGGCCTGCTAACTATGGCTACACCTTC
TRBV30	TRBJ2-5	.	TRBD2	CAWSVASGYVGTQYF	TGTGCCTGGAGTGTCGCTAGCGGCTATGTGGGGACCCAGTACTTC
TRBV4-3	TRBJ2-3	.	.	CASSQDLNRVSGGPLLSQYF	TGCGCCAGCAGCCAAGATTTGAATCGCGTAAGCGGAGGCCCCCTGCTATCTCAGTATTTT
TRBV19	TRBJ1-3	.	.	CATLGVSGNTIYF	TGTGCCACCCTTGGGGTCTCTGGAAACACCATATATTTT
TRBV18	TRBJ2-1	.	.	CASSPSEGRYNEQFF	TGTGCCAGCTCCCCCTCGGAAGGGAGATACAATGAGCAGTTCTTC
TRBV15	TRBJ1-3	.	TRBD1	CATSRQGAPPGNTIYF	TGTGCCACCAGTAGACAGGGAGCCCCTCCTGGAAACACCATATATTTT
TRBV19	TRBJ2-2	.	.	CASSGVIGANTGELFF	TGTGCCAGTAGCGGAGTTATAGGGGCGAACACCGGGGAGCTGTTTTTT
TRBV7-8	TRBJ1-2	.	TRBD1	CASSPSSGGYEFNYGYTF	TGTGCCAGCAGCCCATCGTCAGGGGGGTATGAATTTAACTATGGCTACACCTTC
TRBV28	TRBJ1-2	.	TRBD1	CASSLWRQGVDYGYTF	TGTGCCAGCAGTTTATGGCGGCAGGGGGTGGACTATGGCTACACCTTC
TRBV2	TRBJ2-7	.	.	CASSGPNSYEQYF	TGTGCCAGCAGTGGGCCCAACTCCTACGAGCAGTACTTC
TRBV7-2	TRBJ2-6	.	.	CASSRQSGANVLTF	TGTGCCAGCAGCCGACAATCTGGGGCCAACGTCCTGACTTTC
TRBV6-4	TRBJ2-1	.	.	CASSVGGGTEQFF	TGTGCCAGCAGCGTGGGGGGAGGAACTGAGCAGTTCTTC
TRBV28	TRBJ1-1	.	.	CASREANTEAFF	TGTGCCAGCAGGGAAGCGAACACTGAAGCTTTCTTT
TRBV29-1	TRBJ2-3	.	.	CSVSPDQGNTQYF	TGCAGCGTTTCCCCGGACCAAGGGAATACGCAGTATTTT
TRBV30	TRBJ1-2	few	.	CAWGAVANYGYTF	TGTGCCTGGGGGGCGGTCGCTAACTATGGCTACACCTTC
TRBV9	TRBJ1-5	.	.	CASSPLKGAYYQPQHF	TGTGCCAGCAGCCCCCTCAAAGGGGCCTATTATCAGCCCCAGCATTTT
TRBV9	TRBJ2-3	.	.	CASSAGIIDTDTQYF	TGTGCCAGCAGCGCCGGGATCATCGACACAGATACGCAGTATTTT
TRBV13	TRBJ2-7	.	TRBD2	CASSLMSREGSYEQYF	TGTGCCAGCAGCTTAATGAGTCGGGAGGGCTCCTACGAGCAGTACTTC